The rows below give T cell receptor beta chains drawn from one sample of a study of regulatory T cells in long-lasting Graves disease. TCRdb re-derived calls from the multiplex PCR reads in MiXCR, one entry per CDR3 protein. The sample lists about 530,000 distinct CDR3 sequences; about 16% were seen once. These data were also filed under a second study, of T cells in Graves' hyperthyroidism and ophthalmopathy.

This material consisted of peripheral blood mononuclear cells (PBMCs), taken at new diagnosis, from a patient treated with antithyroid drugs. The receptor source for this set is a woman aged 35 to 60 with Graves disease. The CDR3 runs from the conserved cysteine through the conserved F or W. The D gene is left open where the match is weak.

CDR3 protein: CASSPGGPETQYF
V gene: TRBV19
D gene: -

CDR3 protein: CSARAETQYF
V gene: TRBV20-1
D gene: -

CDR3 protein: CASKMGRANTGELFF
V gene: TRBV13
D gene: TRBD2

CDR3 protein: CASSQTRQEQNTEAFF
V gene: TRBV27
D gene: -

CDR3 protein: CASSPTGMGTEAFF
V gene: TRBV19
D gene: -

CDR3 protein: CASRPNLRDRGIYEQYF
V gene: TRBV6-1
D gene: TRBD1

CDR3 protein: CATRDHGGPDTQYF
V gene: TRBV7-9
D gene: -

CDR3 protein: CASSLGPGNEQYF
V gene: TRBV5-1
D gene: -

CDR3 protein: CAISAEGQGTEAFF
V gene: TRBV10-3
D gene: -

CDR3 protein: CASSPRGGDYGYTF
V gene: TRBV7-2
D gene: -

CDR3 protein: CAISDSAYEQYF
V gene: TRBV10-3
D gene: -

CDR3 protein: CASRTTGGWGYTF
V gene: TRBV28
D gene: TRBD1

CDR3 protein: CASSGQENNYGYTF
V gene: TRBV6-1
D gene: -

CDR3 protein: CASSSGRLAGPLTDTQYF
V gene: TRBV11-2
D gene: TRBD2

CDR3 protein: CASRAGLGQDAGELFF
V gene: TRBV12-3/TRBV12-4
D gene: TRBD1

CDR3 protein: CASRNQGRDTDTQYF
V gene: TRBV6-1
D gene: -

CDR3 protein: CASKEGGEQFF
V gene: TRBV5-1
D gene: -

CDR3 protein: CASSYREGAEAFF
V gene: TRBV18
D gene: -

CDR3 protein: CATSDTDRANTGELFF
V gene: TRBV24-1
D gene: TRBD1

CDR3 protein: CASSYRDRAGEQYF
V gene: TRBV12-3/TRBV12-4
D gene: TRBD1